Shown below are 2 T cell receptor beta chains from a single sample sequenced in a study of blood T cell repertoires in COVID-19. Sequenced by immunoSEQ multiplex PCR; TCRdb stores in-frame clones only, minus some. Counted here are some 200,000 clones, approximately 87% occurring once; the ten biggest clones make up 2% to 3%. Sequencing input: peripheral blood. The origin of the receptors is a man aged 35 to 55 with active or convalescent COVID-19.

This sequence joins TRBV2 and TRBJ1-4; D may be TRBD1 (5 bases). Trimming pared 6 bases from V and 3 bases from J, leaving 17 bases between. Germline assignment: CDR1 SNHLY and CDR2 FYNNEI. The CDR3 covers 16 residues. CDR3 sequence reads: CASSWGMGGPNEKLFF. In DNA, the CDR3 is TGTGCCAGCAGCTGGGGTATGGGGGGACCTAATGAAAAACTGTTTTTT.

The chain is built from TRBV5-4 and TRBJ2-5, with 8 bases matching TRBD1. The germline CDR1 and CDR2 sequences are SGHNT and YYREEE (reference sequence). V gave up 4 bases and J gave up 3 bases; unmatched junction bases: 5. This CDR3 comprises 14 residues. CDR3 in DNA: TGTGCCAGCAGCAGCCGGACAGGGAAAGAGACCCAGTACTTC. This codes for CASSSRTGKETQYF.